One sample yielded the 32 T cell receptor beta chains listed below, sequenced in a study of T cell responses to AZD1222 COVID-19 vaccine (dated by TCRdb to the early 2020s). The library was generated by the immunoSEQ multiplex PCR assay. TCRdb obtained this table from immuneACCESS and retained in-frame rearrangements with V and J assigned. These tables miss some clones; where compared with another copy, unresolved V genes account for less than half of the shortfall, and the remainder is unexplained. Across this sample there are about 75,000 clones, with 87% seen only once. The ten largest clonotypes hold less than 20% of the sample. The sample's time point label is to be understood as: about 28 days (+/-7) after the second vaccine dose. The starting material was peripheral blood, obtained 28 days after the second AZD1222 dose. Receptors were obtained from an adult who received the AZD1222 COVID-19 vaccine.

The rearrangement uses TRBV30 and TRBJ1-6; no definite D call. V lost 8 bases to trimming and J lost 15 bases, with 23 bases between them. The CDR3 extends over 13 amino acids. Per the germline V gene, CDR1 is GTSNPN and CDR2 is SVGIG (reference sequence). Written as DNA, the CDR3 is TGTGCCGGAGGGAGTTCCTTTAATTCAGGCCTCCACTTT. Protein product: CAGGSSFNSGLHF.

This chain links TRBV20-1 with TRBJ2-7; 8 nucleotides align to TRBD2. Unmatched junction bases numbered 9, after V lost 3 bases and J lost 2 bases. There are 15 residues in the CDR3. Germline loops: CDR1 DFQATT, CDR2 SNEGSKA (reference sequence). CDR3 protein: CSASDLAGSTYEQYF. The CDR3 DNA follows: TGCAGTGCTAGTGACCTAGCGGGTTCCACCTACGAGCAGTACTTC.

J is TRBJ1-3 and V is TRBV29-1; 10 nucleotides match TRBD1. The CDR3 has 14 amino acids. Per germline, CDR1 SQVTM and CDR2 ANQGSEA. With V trimmed by 6 bases and J by 3 bases, 5 bases remained unmatched. This CDR3 is CSVWDRGDGNTIYF. Written as DNA, the CDR3 is TGCAGCGTCTGGGACAGGGGAGATGGAAACACCATATATTTT.

The rearrangement uses TRBV3-1 (or the pseudogene TRBV3-2) and TRBJ1-4; tentative D call: TRBD1 (5 bases). Germline V gene lookup returns CDR1 LGHDT and CDR2 YNNKEL (reference sequence). This CDR3 is 15 amino acids long. Between the trimmed V and J ends, which lost 0 bases and 6 bases, there was a span of 11 bases. The CDR3 protein is CASSQEAGRYEKLFF. The CDR3 DNA reads TGTGCCAGCAGCCAAGAAGCAGGGCGTTATGAAAAACTGTTTTTT.

The CDR3 nucleotides are TGCGCCAGCAGCCCCGAAAGAGACCCACGGAATGAAGCTTTCTTT. Translated: CASSPERDPRNEAFF. V and J are TRBV4-3 and TRBJ1-1, with D unresolved. The germline V gene has CDR1 LGHNA and CDR2 YSLEER. V was pared by 4 bases and J by 7 bases, with 19 bases between. The CDR3 length is 15 residues.

The rearrangement uses TRBV7-2 and TRBJ1-1; D unresolved. The V end lost 4 bases, the J end lost 0 bases, and 6 bases lay between the germline ends. The CDR3 length is 13 residues. Germline loops: CDR1 SGHTA, CDR2 FQGNSA. The CDR3 loop reads CASSSGLNTEAFF. CDR3 sequence (DNA): TGTGCCAGCAGCTCCGGACTGAACACTGAAGCTTTCTTT. Full variable domain (rest looked up from reference TRBV7-2 and TRBJ1-1): GAGVSQSPSNKVTEKGKDVELRCDPISGHTALYWYRQSLGQGLEFLIYFQGNSAPDKSGLPSDRFSAERTGGSVSTLTIQRTQQEDSAVYLCASSSGLNTEAFFGQGTRLTVV.

The V and J genes are TRBV15 and TRBJ2-2, with D unclear. Per germline, CDR1 LNHNV and CDR2 YYDKDF (reference sequence). The V end was cut by 0 bases, the J end by 0 bases, with 5 bases between. The CDR3 runs 15 residues. This CDR3 reads CATSRDLANTGELFF. The CDR3 coding sequence is TGTGCCACCAGCAGAGATTTGGCGAACACCGGGGAGCTGTTTTTT.

This clone was seen more than once but under ten times. The chain carries TRBV27 and TRBJ1-4, with 7 nucleotides matching TRBD1. Trimming removed 4 bases from V and 7 bases from J; junction bases left unmatched: 15. This CDR3 contains 17 residues. The germline V gene encodes CDR1 MNHEY and CDR2 SMNVEV (reference sequence). CDR3 nucleotide sequence: TGTGCCAGCAGTTACAGGGGCCGGGGTGTTCTCTCTGAAAAACTGTTTTTT. As protein: CASSYRGRGVLSEKLFF.

This clone has just a few counts. The identical CDR3 is also encoded by other nucleotide sequences in the sample. The chain couples TRBV30 to TRBJ1-6; tentatively, D is TRBD1 (5 bases). The CDR3 covers 13 residues. Germline V gene lookup returns CDR1 GTSNPN and CDR2 SVGIG (reference sequence). Trimming stripped 6 bases from V and 4 bases from J, with 10 bases between. The chain's CDR3 is CACRGEYNSPLHF. The DNA of the CDR3 is TGTGCCTGCCGAGGGGAATATAATTCACCCCTCCACTTT.

This clone occurred once. The CDR3 DNA is TGTGCCAGCAGCTCGGGGTCAGTTGATAATTCACCCCTCCACTTT. Translating gives CASSSGSVDNSPLHF. The rearrangement uses TRBV3-1 (or the pseudogene TRBV3-2) and TRBJ1-6; D call uncertain. Trimming took 5 bases from V and 5 from J, leaving 13 bases between them. Per germline, CDR1 LGHDT and CDR2 YNNKEL (reference sequence). This CDR3 region has 15 residues.

This chain links TRBV24-1 with TRBJ2-7, with D possibly being TRBD1 (6 bases). The ends were cut back, 3 bases at V and 0 bases at J, with 26 bases in the middle. Germline loops: CDR1 KGHDR, CDR2 SFDVKD. This CDR3 comprises 20 residues. The CDR3 loop is CATSDGPGDLGRTYSYEQYF. DNA for the CDR3: TGTGCCACCAGTGATGGACCAGGGGACCTCGGCAGAACCTACTCCTACGAGCAGTACTTC.

The V gene is TRBV12-5, the J gene TRBJ2-2; 11 positions agree with TRBD2. This CDR3 spans 17 amino acids. Germline CDR1 and CDR2: LGHNT and FRNRAP. With V trimmed by 2 bases and J by 5 bases, 7 bases remained unmatched. As DNA, the CDR3 is TGTGCTAGTGGTTTGTCTCTAGCGGGGGGTCGTACCGGGGAGCTGTTTTTT. Its protein is CASGLSLAGGRTGELFF.

This sequence joins TRBV7-8 and TRBJ1-5; D remains unclear. The CDR3 runs to 15 residues. CDR1 is SGHVS and CDR2 is FQNEAQ in the germline V gene. Trimming removed 5 bases from V and 0 bases from J, with 11 bases in between. CDR3 in DNA: TGTGCCAGCAGCGCGGACCTGTATAGCAATCAGCCCCAGCATTTT. Translated, it gives CASSADLYSNQPQHF.

The chain uses TRBV5-1 and TRBJ2-5, with D unresolved. The V gene's germline CDR1 is SGHRS and CDR2 YFSETQ. V was clipped by 3 bases and J by 4 bases, with 4 bases between them. The CDR3 spans 11 residues. CDR3 DNA: TGCGCCAGCAGCTCTTCAGAGACCCAGTACTTC. As protein: CASSSSETQYF.

The count of this clone is one. This sequence joins TRBV18 and TRBJ1-5; D ambiguous. The CDR3 is made up of 14 amino acids. The V end lost 5 bases, the J end lost 4 bases, and 12 bases lay between the germline ends. Looked up from germline, CDR1 is KGHSH and CDR2 is LQKENI. CDR3 protein: CASSDRGWNQPQHF. CDR3 sequence (DNA): TGTGCCAGCTCAGATCGCGGTTGGAATCAGCCCCAGCATTTT.

In this sample, this clone turned up many times. V gene TRBV29-1 combines with J gene TRBJ1-2; D call uncertain. Germline V gene data show CDR1 as SQVTM and CDR2 as ANQGSEA. The CDR3 loop spans 9 amino acids. Trimming pared 6 bases from V and 9 bases from J, leaving 8 bases between. The CDR3 region is CSVPPSYTF. DNA of the CDR3: TGCAGCGTCCCTCCTAGCTACACCTTC.

The V gene is TRBV7-8, the J gene TRBJ1-5; a possible D gene is TRBD1 (6 bases). This CDR3 is built from 18 residues. The germline V gene has CDR1 SGHVS and CDR2 FQNEAQ. Trimming removed 5 bases from V and 0 bases from J, with 20 bases in between. CDR3 sequence (DNA): TGTGCCAGCAGCCTAGGGGGGCCGAGCAAATATAGCAATCAGCCCCAGCATTTT. This translates into CASSLGGPSKYSNQPQHF.

V and J are TRBV7-2 and TRBJ2-4; D is uncertain. V was clipped by 6 bases and J by 0 bases, with 6 bases between them. Germline V gives CDR1 SGHTA, CDR2 FQGNSA. The CDR3 totals 13 residues. The CDR3 spells CASSLQAKNIQYF. The CDR3 DNA reads TGTGCCAGCAGTCTGCAAGCCAAAAACATTCAGTACTTC.

This clone was found once. This rearrangement joins TRBV7-3 to TRBJ1-1; no clear D gene. Per germline, CDR1 SGHTA and CDR2 FQGTGA. Trimming took off 4 bases at V and 11 bases at J, with 14 bases between the two ends. The CDR3 sequence is 12 residues long. The CDR3 sequence: CASSSGKGRAFF. DNA for the CDR3: TGTGCCAGCAGCTCGGGGAAAGGTAGGGCTTTCTTT.

This chain links TRBV24-1 with TRBJ2-1; D remains unclear. The CDR3 length is 14 residues. The ends were cut back, 3 bases at V and 3 bases at J, with 8 bases in the middle. Looked up from germline, CDR1 is KGHDR and CDR2 is SFDVKD. The CDR3 nucleotides read TGTGCCACCAGTGATGGCGGAAGCTACAATGAGCAGTTCTTC. This sequence encodes CATSDGGSYNEQFF.

This sequence joins TRBV14 and TRBJ1-6; D is ambiguous. CDR1 and CDR2 (germline): SGHDN, FVKESK. The CDR3 contains 16 residues. V was cut by 1 base and J by 9 bases, with 16 bases left in between. The CDR3 region is CASSQVGTARTSPLHF. CDR3 nucleotide sequence: TGTGCCAGCAGCCAAGTAGGAACAGCCCGTACTTCACCCCTCCACTTT.

The chain couples TRBV2 to TRBJ2-7; D is possibly TRBD2 (8 bases). This CDR3 spans 13 amino acids. V lost 5 bases to trimming and J lost 6 bases, with 14 bases between them. Germline values: CDR1 SNHLY, CDR2 FYNNEI. DNA of the CDR3: TGTGCCAGCAGTCGGGAGGGGGCGGGCGAGCAGTACTTC. It encodes CASSREGAGEQYF.

CDR3 nucleotides: TGTGCCAGCTCAGACAGCGGGACAGGGTCCGAGACCCAGTACTTC. The encoded protein is CASSDSGTGSETQYF. This chain links TRBV18 with TRBJ2-5; 9 nucleotides match TRBD1. Trimming removed 5 bases from V and 5 bases from J; junction bases left unmatched: 9. CDR3 length: 15 amino acids. Germline loops: CDR1 KGHSH, CDR2 LQKENI.

The chain combines TRBV28 with TRBJ2-7; D is unresolved. Trimming removed 3 bases from V and 3 bases from J, with 9 bases in between. There are 13 residues in the CDR3. Germline V gene lookup returns CDR1 MDHEN and CDR2 SYDVKM. Here the CDR3 DNA reads TGTGCCAGCAGTTTCGACGCAGACTACGAGCAGTACTTC. Its protein is CASSFDADYEQYF.

The CDR3 DNA follows: TGTGCCAGCAACCACTGGAGGGGAGATCAGCCCCAGCATTTT. Amino acid sequence: CASNHWRGDQPQHF. The gene calls are TRBV5-8 and TRBJ1-5, with D possibly matching TRBD1 (5 bases). This CDR3 comprises 14 residues. Germline V gene data show CDR1 as SGHTS and CDR2 as YDEGEE. Trimming pared 6 bases from V and 5 bases from J, leaving 15 bases between.

This rearrangement joins TRBV7-2 to TRBJ1-2, with 7 positions matching TRBD1. Germline CDR1 is SGHTA and CDR2 is FQGNSA. Losses at the gene ends were 5 bases for V and 3 bases for J; bases not matched to a gene: 9. This CDR3 contains 15 residues. The chain's CDR3 is CASSPQAQGDYGYTF. The CDR3 nucleotides are TGTGCCAGCAGCCCACAGGCCCAGGGGGACTATGGCTACACCTTC. Full variable domain (missing parts from reference TRBV7-2 and TRBJ1-2): GAGVSQSPSNKVTEKGKDVELRCDPISGHTALYWYRQSLGQGLEFLIYFQGNSAPDKSGLPSDRFSAERTGGSVSTLTIQRTQQEDSAVYLCASSPQAQGDYGYTFGSGTRLTVV.

Only a few counts were recorded for this clone. The chain uses TRBV2 and TRBJ1-5, with 10 bases fitting TRBD1. This CDR3 contains 15 residues. Germline V CDR1 and CDR2: SNHLY, FYNNEI. The ends lost 5 bases at V and 3 bases at J; junction bases unmatched: 4. CDR3 bases: TGTGCCAGCAGTCGGGACAGGGGCGACAATCAGCCCCAGCATTTT. Its protein product is CASSRDRGDNQPQHF.

The rearrangement joins TRBV6-5 to TRBJ2-5; D is possibly TRBD1 or TRBD2 (5 bases each). The germline V and J ends were trimmed by 7 bases and 5 bases, with 14 bases remaining between them. The CDR3 sequence is 13 residues long. Germline values: CDR1 MNHEY, CDR2 SVGAGI. In DNA, the CDR3 is TGTGCCAGCACCCGTGGGGGTAGGGAGACCCAGTACTTC. Translated, it gives CASTRGGRETQYF.

The V gene is TRBV7-3, the J gene TRBJ1-1; D may be TRBD1 (6 bases). Trimming took off 1 base at V and 1 base at J, with 7 bases between the two ends. Looked up from germline, CDR1 is SGHTA and CDR2 is FQGTGA. The CDR3 covers 14 residues. CDR3 in DNA: TGTGCCAGCAGCTTAAACAGGGCGAACACTGAAGCTTTCTTT. This sequence encodes CASSLNRANTEAFF. Full variable domain (rest looked up from reference TRBV7-3 and TRBJ1-1): GAGVSQTPSNKVTEKGKYVELRCDPISGHTALYWYRQSLGQGPEFLIYFQGTGAADDSGLPNDRFFAVRPEGSVSTLKIQRTERGDSAVYLCASSLNRANTEAFFGQGTRLTVV.

This chain connects TRBV12-3 or TRBV12-4 to TRBJ1-5; D is perhaps TRBD1 (6 bases). Trimming removed 3 bases from V and 7 bases from J, with 10 bases in between. The CDR3 length is 13 residues. The CDR3 here is CASSFRQGQPQHF. Here the CDR3 DNA reads TGTGCCAGCAGTTTCCGTCAGGGGCAGCCCCAGCATTTT.

The rearrangement uses TRBV6-1 and TRBJ2-1; 8 bases align to TRBD1. V lost 3 bases to trimming and J lost 2 bases; unmatched junction nucleotides: 6. Germline CDR1 reads MNHNS; CDR2 reads SASEGT. The CDR3 contains 16 residues. CDR3 sequence reads: CASSELGQGPYNEQFF. DNA of the CDR3: TGTGCCAGCAGTGAGTTAGGACAGGGCCCCTACAATGAGCAGTTCTTC.

The CDR3 region is CASSLGIRGSPLHF. The CDR3 bases are TGTGCCAGCAGCTTAGGTATCAGGGGTTCACCCCTCCACTTT. The chain has TRBV13 and TRBJ1-6; tentative D call: TRBD1 (6 bases). V lost 0 bases and J lost 9, with 9 bases in between. The CDR3 is 14 residues long. Germline V gives CDR1 PRHDT, CDR2 FYEKMQ (reference sequence).